The 18 T cell receptor beta chains below all came from one sample that was sequenced in a study of Graves' ophthalmopathy and Graves' hyperthyroidism (dated by TCRdb to 2016 to 2019). TCRdb names Illumina HiSeq 2000 as the instrument used. For repertoire sequencing, TCR beta CDR3 regions were amplified from RNA transcripts. A first-round RT-PCR used HTBI primers with the Qiagen OneStep RT-PCR kit, followed by a second-round multiplex PCR, size selection and purification. In TCRdb, the public reads were trimmed at Q25 with fastp and aligned with MiXCR, with productive beta chains retained. CDR3 protein sequences are deduplicated, and each keeps its most common genes and DNA. The sample includes around 1.1 million distinct CDR3 sequences, with about 38% observed a single time. The ten largest clones add up to approximately 10% of the sample. Sequenced material: peripheral blood or thyroid tissue (not recorded which). These receptors originate from an adult man with Graves' hyperthyroidism.

The rearrangement joins TRBV10-3 to TRBJ1-5, with a weak D call TRBD1 (5 bases). The CDR3 runs to 11 residues. In germline, CDR1 is ENHRY, CDR2 SYGVKD. V lost 6 bases, J lost 5 bases, and 5 bases lay in between. In DNA form, the CDR3 reads TGTGCCATCAGGGGGGATCAGCCCCAGCATTTT. Its protein is CAIRGDQPQHF.

The V call is TRBV4-1, the J call TRBJ2-7, with D uncertain. This CDR3 comprises 15 residues. The germline gives CDR1 MGHRA, CDR2 YSYEKL. V lost 5 bases and J lost 3, with 17 bases in between. CDR3: CASSTWPARSYEQYF. As DNA, the CDR3 is TGCGCCAGCAGCACCTGGCCAGCGCGGAGCTACGAGCAGTACTTC.

This rearrangement joins TRBV28 to TRBJ1-1; a weak D match, TRBD1 (6 bases). V was pared by 10 bases and J by 0 bases, with 18 bases between. CDR3 length: 15 amino acids. Germline CDR1 reads MDHEN; CDR2 reads SYDVKM. The CDR3: CATLPGGIVNTEAFF. CDR3 nucleotide sequence: TGTGCCACCCTCCCTGGGGGCATAGTGAACACTGAAGCTTTCTTT.

This clonotype has a count of ten or more. V usage is TRBV11-2 and J usage is TRBJ2-5, with a weak D call TRBD1 (6 bases). The CDR3 loop spans 15 amino acids. CDR1 is SGHAT and CDR2 is FQNNGV in the germline V gene. V lost 5 bases and J 3 bases, leaving 16 bases between the germline ends. CDR3 coding DNA: TGTGCCAGCAGCCCCCCCACAGGGAGAGAAGAGACCCAGTACTTC. As protein: CASSPPTGREETQYF.

This clonotype was observed many times. The chain uses TRBV7-2 and TRBJ1-5, with D perhaps TRBD1 (5 bases). The CDR3 contains 14 residues. Looked up from germline, CDR1 is SGHTA and CDR2 is FQGNSA. The V end lost 5 bases, the J end lost 1 base, and 9 bases lay between the germline ends. The CDR3 here is CASSTKGSNQPQHF. The CDR3 region has the DNA TGTGCCAGCAGCACAAAGGGGAGCAATCAGCCCCAGCATTTT.

Turning to this clonotype: A much larger clone differs from this one at a single base, so this may be a read error. The chain uses TRBV5-6 and TRBJ1-4; D is unresolved. V lost 4 bases to trimming and J lost 0 bases, with 13 bases between them. In germline, CDR1 is SGHDT, CDR2 YYEEEE. This CDR3 has 16 residues. CDR3 coding DNA: TGTGCCAGCAGCCCAGGATCTGAGGCAACTAATGAAAAACTGTTTTTT. Translation gives CASSPGSEATNEKLFF.

The chain uses TRBV2 and TRBJ2-7, with D unclear. Deletions cut 8 bases from V and 1 base from J, with 9 bases between. The CDR3 extends over 12 amino acids. Germline V gene sequence: CDR1 SNHLY, CDR2 FYNNEI. CDR3 coding DNA: TGTGCCAGCGGGCATGGGTCCTACGAGCAGTACTTC. It translates to CASGHGSYEQYF.

V gene TRBV7-3 combines with J gene TRBJ1-5; D remains ambiguous. The CDR3 sequence is 13 residues long. V shed 4 bases and J shed 14 bases, with 18 bases lying between them. Germline CDR1 SGHTA, CDR2 FQGTGA. The CDR3 region has the DNA TGTGCCAGCAGCTGGAGTTCGGAAGGCAATGAGCATTTT. It specifies CASSWSSEGNEHF.

The count of this clonotype is one. The V gene is TRBV15, the J gene TRBJ2-2; maybe TRBD2 (7 bases). The CDR3 has 16 residues. From germline, CDR1 is LNHNV and CDR2 YYDKDF (reference sequence). Trimming removed 3 bases from V and 7 bases from J, with 18 bases in between. The DNA of the CDR3 is TGTGCCACCAGCAGCAGGGACACGGGAGGCCTCGGGGAGCTGTTTTTT. Residues: CATSSRDTGGLGELFF.

This clonotype has a handful of counts. The chain couples TRBV20-1 to TRBJ2-7; 12 bases are shared with TRBD2. CDR1 is DFQATT and CDR2 is SNEGSKA in the germline V gene (reference sequence). This CDR3 region has 18 residues. Trimming cost V 8 bases and J 1 base; bases outside gene matches: 18. The CDR3 sequence is CSKNGPGLAGQSSYEQYF. The CDR3 DNA reads as TGCAGTAAGAACGGACCCGGACTAGCGGGGCAAAGTTCCTACGAGCAGTACTTC.

In its sample, this clonotype was seen many times. The chain recombines TRBV5-1 with TRBJ2-7; TRBD2 aligns across 10 bases. Trimming removed 4 bases from V and 3 bases from J; junction bases left unmatched: 7. Germline CDR1 and CDR2: SGHRS and YFSETQ. The CDR3 is made up of 15 amino acids. For the CDR3, the DNA is TGCGCCAGCAGCAAGGGACTAGCGACCTTCTACGAGCAGTACTTC. Its translation is CASSKGLATFYEQYF.

This chain uses TRBV29-1 with TRBJ2-7; 8 nucleotides line up with TRBD2. CDR1 and CDR2 (germline): SQVTM, ANQGSEA. The J segment lost 5 bases and the V segment lost 4 bases, leaving 10 bases of the junction unmatched. The CDR3 sequence is 14 residues long. DNA for the CDR3: TGCAGCGTTGTCTATGCGGGGGGCTACGACGAGCAGTACTTC. This encodes CSVVYAGGYDEQYF.

This clonotype was counted many times. This chain links TRBV15 with TRBJ1-1; 9 nucleotides align to TRBD1. This CDR3 spans 14 amino acids. V lost 1 base and J lost 5; bases outside the gene matches: 2. Germline loops: CDR1 LNHNV, CDR2 YYDKDF (reference sequence). In DNA form, the CDR3 reads TGTGCCACCAGCAGAGGACAGGGGGGAACTGAAGCTTTCTTT. Translated: CATSRGQGGTEAFF.

A note on this clonotype: Since a much larger clone is just one base distant, this may be a read error. The rearrangement links TRBV5-1 to TRBJ1-1; 8 bases are a match to TRBD1. V shed 3 bases, J shed 1 base, and the junction held 5 bases outside the gene matches. The CDR3 spans 15 residues. Germline V gene sequence: CDR1 SGHRS, CDR2 YFSETQ. CDR3 residues: CASSWTGRGNTEAFF. CDR3 coding DNA: TGCGCCAGCAGCTGGACAGGGAGGGGGAACACTGAAGCTTTCTTT.

This clonotype was observed at least ten times. The rearrangement joins TRBV15 to TRBJ1-4; 7 bases agree with TRBD1. With 3 bases clipped from V and 5 bases from J, the junction kept 12 bases outside the gene matches. CDR3 length equals 17 residues. Germline assignment: CDR1 LNHNV and CDR2 YYDKDF (reference sequence). CDR3 sequence: CATSRTGTARWNEKLFF. CDR3 sequence (DNA): TGTGCCACCAGCAGGACCGGGACAGCCCGATGGAATGAAAAACTGTTTTTT.

This chain links TRBV11-2 with TRBJ1-4; no clear D. The CDR3 runs to 15 residues. Germline loops: CDR1 SGHAT, CDR2 FQNNGV. Trimming removed 2 bases at V and 8 bases at J, with 15 bases between. In DNA, the CDR3 is TGTGCCAGCAGCTTAACCCCTACGGACCGGGAAAAACTGTTTTTT. Protein: CASSLTPTDREKLFF.

The V call is TRBV7-9, the J call TRBJ1-5; TRBD1 agrees at 7 bases. The CDR3 totals 13 residues. Germline CDR1 and CDR2: SEHNR and FQNEAQ (reference sequence). J was trimmed by 16 bases and V by 3 bases; bases with no gene match: 12. CDR3 in amino acids: CASSLTSGQELHF. In nucleotides, the CDR3 is TGTGCCAGCAGCTTGACGAGCGGACAGGAATTACATTTT.

The chain joins TRBV4-2 to TRBJ1-4, with D unclear. Trimming cost V 4 bases and J 5 bases, with 17 bases left between them. Germline CDR1 is LGHNA and CDR2 is YNFKEQ. The length of the CDR3 is 16 residues. The CDR3, as DNA: TGTGCCAGCAGCCCCAGCCGGGGTGGATTCAATGAAAAACTGTTTTTT. Protein: CASSPSRGGFNEKLFF.